Following are 30 T cell receptor beta chains from one sample sequenced in a study of molecular identifiers for immune sequencing clone quantification. TCRdb processed the PCR reads anew with MiXCR; each CDR3 protein has one entry. The repertoire holds around 480,000 distinct CDR3 sequences, with roughly 23% as singletons. The sequenced sample was naive CD8+ T cells from blood, with Jurkat cell RNA spiked in. Subset defined: FACS-sorted CD8+CD4-CCR7+CD45RA+ naive T cells. Receptor source: a human donor in good health. Some libraries in this study had Jurkat cell RNA spiked in.

The genes are TRBV19 and TRBJ2-7, with 9 bases aligning to TRBD1. Germline V gene sequence: CDR1 LNHDA, CDR2 SQIVND (reference sequence). This CDR3 has 14 amino acids. V shed 10 bases and J 3 bases; nucleotides not matched to a gene: 10. The CDR3 is CATPGTGSVYEQYF. CDR3 in DNA: TGTGCCACCCCAGGGACAGGGAGCGTCTACGAGCAGTACTTC.

The rearrangement joins TRBV24-1 to TRBJ2-3, with TRBD1 matching over 7 bases. The CDR3 covers 16 residues. The germline CDR1 and CDR2 sequences are KGHDR and SFDVKD. After removal of 8 bases from V and 0 bases from J, the junction contained 10 bases not matched to a gene. The CDR3 DNA follows: TGTGCCACCAAGCGAACAGGGGTCCTTAGCACAGATACGCAGTATTTT. Residues: CATKRTGVLSTDTQYF.

This chain joins TRBV7-9 and TRBJ2-1; D call uncertain. This CDR3 is 15 amino acids long. V was trimmed by 1 base and J by 0 bases, leaving 7 bases between them. Germline loops: CDR1 SEHNR, CDR2 FQNEAQ (reference sequence). CDR3 sequence (DNA): TGTGCCAGCAGCTTAGTAGTTGGCTCCTACAATGAGCAGTTCTTC. Translating gives CASSLVVGSYNEQFF. Full variable domain (outside the CDR3, taken from reference TRBV7-9 and TRBJ2-1): DTGVSQNPRHKITKRGQNVTFRCDPISEHNRLYWYRQTLGQGPEFLTYFQNEAQLEKSRLLSDRFSAERPKGSFSTLEIQRTEQGDSAMYLCASSLVVGSYNEQFFGPGTRLTVL.

Only a few counts were recorded for this clonotype. This chain uses TRBV3-1 with TRBJ2-1; 9 nucleotides agree with TRBD2. Per the germline V gene, CDR1 is LGHDT and CDR2 is YNNKEL (reference sequence). V was pared by 4 bases and J by 4 bases, with 2 bases of the junction left unmatched. The CDR3 contains 14 residues. This CDR3 is CASSRTSAYNEQFF. The CDR3, as DNA: TGTGCCAGCAGCCGGACTAGCGCTTACAATGAGCAGTTCTTC.

At least ten counts were recorded for this clonotype. The V gene is TRBV5-1, the J gene TRBJ2-3, with a possible D match to TRBD2 (6 bases). The CDR3 consists of 14 residues. Germline loops: CDR1 SGHRS, CDR2 YFSETQ. V gave up 4 bases and J gave up 6 bases, with 15 bases separating them. CDR3 sequence: CASSPFDGGDTQYF. In DNA form, the CDR3 reads TGCGCCAGCAGCCCCTTCGATGGAGGGGATACGCAGTATTTT.

This clonotype was observed a few times. The chain combines TRBV6-2 or TRBV6-3 with TRBJ1-1; D perhaps matches TRBD1 (6 bases). This CDR3 has 13 amino acids. The ends were cut back, 2 bases at V and 4 bases at J, with 8 bases in the middle. In germline, CDR1 is MNHEY, CDR2 SVGEGT. The CDR3 reads CASSYGGLTEAFF. The CDR3 DNA sequence: TGTGCCAGCAGTTACGGGGGGCTCACTGAAGCTTTCTTT.

Remarks on this clonotype: A single base separates this from a much larger clone, so it may be a read error. The CDR3 end shows no conserved phenylalanine or tryptophan, and so a read error is likely. The chain uses TRBV12-3 or TRBV12-4 and TRBJ2-3; D gene uncertain. There are 11 residues in the CDR3. The germline V and J ends were trimmed by 3 bases and 7 bases, with 5 bases remaining between them. CDR3 sequence (DNA): TGTGCCAGCAGTTTCGACAATACGCAGTATCTT. Its protein is CASSFDNTQYL.

This clonotype was seen a few times. V usage is TRBV7-6 and J usage is TRBJ2-7; no clear D. The CDR3 spans 15 residues. Trimming took 0 bases from V and 1 from J, leaving 10 bases between them. CDR1 is SGHVS and CDR2 is FNYEAQ in the germline V gene. The CDR3 region has the DNA TGTGCCAGCAGCTTAGCCCCCGGACGGTCCTACGAGCAGTACTTC. The encoded protein is CASSLAPGRSYEQYF.

This clonotype appeared a few times. The chain combines TRBV6-5 with TRBJ2-3; D is unclear. The V gene lost 4 bases and the J gene lost 1 base, with 9 bases spanning the gap. This CDR3 is built from 14 residues. CDR1 and CDR2 from the germline V gene are MNHEY and SVGAGI. CDR3 in amino acids: CASSSVWGTDTQYF. Written as DNA, the CDR3 is TGTGCCAGCAGTTCTGTATGGGGCACAGATACGCAGTATTTT.

This clonotype was seen ten or more times. The CDR3 loop reads CASSQDVGAYEQYF. CDR3 in DNA: TGCGCCAGCAGCCAAGATGTAGGGGCCTACGAGCAGTACTTC. The chain joins TRBV4-3 to TRBJ2-7, with D perhaps TRBD1 (5 bases). Germline V gives CDR1 LGHNA, CDR2 YSLEER. The CDR3 covers 14 residues. V lost 0 bases and J 2 bases, leaving 8 bases between the germline ends.

This clonotype has only a few counts. The rearrangement joins TRBV6-1 to TRBJ1-1; D is unresolved. This CDR3 has 12 residues. V gave up 6 bases and J gave up 7 bases, with 12 bases separating them. Germline lookup yields CDR1 MNHNS and CDR2 SASEGT. CDR3 nucleotides: TGTGCCAGCAGGGAGGTGAGGTTTGAAGCTTTCTTT. It translates to CASREVRFEAFF.

In its sample, this clonotype was seen many times. The genes are TRBV2 and TRBJ2-6, with D perhaps matching TRBD1 or TRBD2 (6 bases each). V was pared by 6 bases and J by 0 bases, with 21 bases between. Per the germline V gene, CDR1 is SNHLY and CDR2 is FYNNEI. CDR3 size: 19 residues. CDR3 coding DNA: TGTGCCAGCAGGTTTGTTTACGGGGGCCAGAGCTCTGGGGCCAACGTCCTGACTTTC. It translates to CASRFVYGGQSSGANVLTF.

This clonotype was observed a few times. The chain combines TRBV28 with TRBJ2-1; 10 positions match TRBD2. Germline CDR1 MDHEN, CDR2 SYDVKM. Trimming removed 3 bases from V and 6 bases from J; junction bases left unmatched: 5. This CDR3 is built from 15 residues. This chain's CDR3 is CASSFGAGGPNEQFF. CDR3 in DNA: TGTGCCAGCAGTTTTGGAGCGGGGGGGCCCAATGAGCAGTTCTTC.

V gene TRBV20-1 combines with J gene TRBJ2-7; 10 bases fit TRBD2. The CDR3 runs 17 residues. J was trimmed by 3 bases and V by 0 bases; bases with no gene match: 11. Looked up from germline, CDR1 is DFQATT and CDR2 is SNEGSKA (reference sequence). This chain's CDR3 is CSAREQAGGPLGYEQYF. In DNA form, the CDR3 reads TGCAGTGCTAGAGAGCAAGCGGGAGGGCCATTGGGCTACGAGCAGTACTTC.

For this clonotype: A much more abundant neighbour one base away suggests this may be a read error. The chain uses TRBV29-1 and TRBJ1-3; 9 bases align to TRBD1. This CDR3 comprises 14 residues. Germline V CDR1 and CDR2: SQVTM, ANQGSEA. CDR3: CSVGQTGGGNTIHF. As DNA, the CDR3 is TGCAGCGTTGGACAGACAGGGGGTGGAAACACCATACATTTT.

In its sample, this clonotype was seen many times. The genes are TRBV5-1 and TRBJ1-3; D unresolved. The CDR3 contains 15 residues. Per germline, CDR1 SGHRS and CDR2 YFSETQ. The V end was cut by 4 bases, the J end by 0 bases, with 11 bases between. The CDR3: CASSATESSGNTIYF. CDR3 coding DNA: TGCGCCAGCAGCGCGACGGAGAGCTCTGGAAACACCATATATTTT.

In this sample, this clonotype turned up a few times. V is TRBV19 and J is TRBJ1-1, with 7 bases aligning to TRBD1. CDR3 size: 15 residues. Germline lookup yields CDR1 LNHDA and CDR2 SQIVND (reference sequence). The ends lost 1 base at V and 0 bases at J; junction bases unmatched: 2. The CDR3 sequence: CASSIGTGVNTEAFF. The CDR3 DNA reads TGTGCCAGTAGTATAGGGACAGGTGTGAACACTGAAGCTTTCTTT. Full variable domain (rest looked up from reference TRBV19 and TRBJ1-1): DGGITQSPKYLFRKEGQNVTLSCEQNLNHDAMYWYRQDPGQGLRLIYYSQIVNDFQKGDIAEGYSVSREKKESFPLTVTSAQKNPTAFYLCASSIGTGVNTEAFFGQGTRLTVV.

The chain has TRBV27 and TRBJ2-2; tentatively, D is TRBD1 (6 bases). The germline CDR1 and CDR2 sequences are MNHEY and SMNVEV (reference sequence). V lost 6 bases and J lost 6, with 14 bases in between. The CDR3 contains 14 residues. Written as DNA, the CDR3 is TGTGCCAGCAGGACAGGTTTTCACTCCGGGGAGCTGTTTTTT. This sequence encodes CASRTGFHSGELFF.

In its sample, this clonotype was seen many times. The V gene is TRBV28, the J gene TRBJ2-7; the D is unclear. The CDR3 is 11 residues long. Trimming took off 3 bases at V and 11 bases at J, with 11 bases between the two ends. The V gene's germline CDR1 is MDHEN and CDR2 SYDVKM. Here the CDR3 DNA reads TGTGCCAGCAGTTTGTCTCTAAAGGAGTACTTC. It specifies CASSLSLKEYF.

With regard to this clonotype: Possible read error: a much larger clone is one base away. V is TRBV4-3 and J is TRBJ2-7, with 13 bases that match TRBD2. The CDR3 contains 17 residues. CDR1 and CDR2 from the germline V gene are LGHNA and YSLEER. The CDR3 spells CASSQGLAGGYSYEQCF. The CDR3 DNA reads as TGCGCCAGCAGCCAAGGACTAGCGGGGGGCTACTCCTACGAGCAGTGCTTC.

In this sample, this clonotype turned up many times. This rearrangement joins TRBV5-1 to TRBJ2-5; 11 bases are shared with TRBD1. This CDR3 contains 15 residues. J lost 4 bases, V lost 7 bases, and 9 bases had no gene match. Germline V gene sequence: CDR1 SGHRS, CDR2 YFSETQ. The DNA of the CDR3 is TGCGCCAGCGCAGACGGGACAGGGGGTTTAGAGACCCAGTACTTC. Its translation: CASADGTGGLETQYF.

This clonotype was seen ten or more times. The rearrangement links TRBV29-1 to TRBJ2-5; 7 bases agree with TRBD2. The CDR3 consists of 15 residues. The germline gives CDR1 SQVTM, CDR2 ANQGSEA. The junction had 7 bases not matched to a gene; V was cut back by 1 base and J by 2 bases. The CDR3 protein is CSVEVAGEWQETQYF. DNA of the CDR3: TGCAGCGTTGAAGTCGCGGGAGAATGGCAAGAGACCCAGTACTTC.

This clonotype was picked up a small number of times. The gene calls are TRBV5-4 and TRBJ2-2; no definite D call. The germline V gene encodes CDR1 SGHNT and CDR2 YYREEE (reference sequence). The length of the CDR3 is 16 residues. V shed 0 bases and J shed 3 bases, with 12 bases lying between them. CDR3 coding DNA: TGTGCCAGCAGCTTGGTCGCCAACCGGGACACCGGGGAGCTGTTTTTT. Translation gives CASSLVANRDTGELFF.

The rearrangement joins TRBV7-3 to TRBJ2-1, with D unresolved. The CDR3 runs to 17 residues. Trimming took 1 base from V and 0 from J, leaving 13 bases between them. Germline CDR1 and CDR2: SGHTA and FQGTGA. The CDR3 loop is CASSLIGSVSSYNEQFF. DNA of the CDR3: TGTGCCAGCAGCTTAATCGGTTCCGTCAGCTCCTACAATGAGCAGTTCTTC.

The sample holds a few counts of this clonotype. The rearrangement uses TRBV4-3 and TRBJ2-7; D is unresolved. Trimming cost V 4 bases and J 4 bases, with 11 bases left between them. The germline V gene encodes CDR1 LGHNA and CDR2 YSLEER. This CDR3 comprises 13 residues. The CDR3 DNA reads TGCGCCAGCAGCCCCGGTTTTGGTTACGAGCAGTACTTC. It specifies CASSPGFGYEQYF.

The chain employs TRBV3-1 and TRBJ2-7; 8 nucleotides agree with TRBD1. The trim removed 8 bases at V and 6 bases at J, leaving 9 bases unmatched. The CDR3 sequence is 13 residues long. Germline-derived CDR1 and CDR2 are LGHDT and YNNKEL (reference sequence). CDR3 sequence: CASRDRGSLEQYF. The CDR3, as DNA: TGTGCCAGCCGTGACAGGGGCTCCCTCGAGCAGTACTTC.

This clonotype was detected many times. The chain is built from TRBV7-9 and TRBJ2-3, with 11 bases that match TRBD2. With 4 bases clipped from V and 2 bases from J, the junction kept 5 bases outside the gene matches. The CDR3 contains 16 residues. CDR1 and CDR2 from the germline V gene are SEHNR and FQNEAQ (reference sequence). CDR3 nucleotide sequence: TGTGCCAGCAGCTCGCTACTAGCGGGGGACACAGATACGCAGTATTTT. Encoded protein: CASSSLLAGDTDTQYF. The full variable domain, in which reference TRBV7-9 and TRBJ2-3 provide the parts outside the CDR3, is DTGVSQNPRHKITKRGQNVTFRCDPISEHNRLYWYRQTLGQGPEFLTYFQNEAQLEKSRLLSDRFSAERPKGSFSTLEIQRTEQGDSAMYLCASSSLLAGDTDTQYFGPGTRLTVL.

This clonotype showed up many times. The chain employs TRBV20-1 and TRBJ2-1; TRBD1 matches 7 bases. Germline CDR1 reads DFQATT; CDR2 reads SNEGSKA (reference sequence). Trimming removed 0 bases from V and 6 bases from J; junction bases left unmatched: 8. The CDR3 runs 15 residues. Here the CDR3 reads CSARDQPHRGNEQFF. The CDR3 DNA reads as TGCAGTGCTAGAGATCAACCTCACAGGGGCAATGAGCAGTTCTTC.

The sample holds one count of this clonotype. This may arise from a read error, as a much more abundant clone is one base away. This chain uses TRBV20-1 with TRBJ2-7; TRBD1 matches 7 bases. The germline gives CDR1 DFQATT, CDR2 SNEGSKA (reference sequence). The length of the CDR3 is 15 residues. DNA of the CDR3: TGCAGGGTTAAACCCCTCTCACAGGGGTCAGGCGAGCAGTACTTC. As protein: CRVKPLSQGSGEQYF.

A remark on this clonotype: Its ends do not fully match the called genes, so a read error is possible. The chain recombines TRBV3-1 with TRBJ2-7, with D possibly matching TRBD1 (7 bases). Per germline, CDR1 LGHDT and CDR2 YNNKEL (reference sequence). This CDR3 has 14 residues. The CDR3 DNA sequence: TGTGCCAGCAGCCAAGGAGGAGGGGGCGACGAGCGGTACTTC. Amino acid sequence: CASSQGGGGDERYF.